This T cell receptor beta chain is drawn from a study of CD8+CD57+ T cells in acquired aplastic anemia (dated by TCRdb to the late 2010s). As for the study more broadly: On average, sorted CD4+ and CD8+ cells yielded around 3.5 ug of extracted DNA, with a range of roughly 0.17 to 30 ug. For healthy donor samples, the average read count was approximately 10 million for CD4+ cells and 11 million to 13 million for CD8+ cells.

Genomic DNA served as template for TCR beta VDJ combination and CDR3 sequence profiling. An Illumina HiSeq 2000 was used for TCR repertoire sequencing. For the original study's pipeline: Repertoires were assessed using TRBV/TRBJ rearrangement plots, CDR3 size and DJ length profiles, and Simpson's diversity index. The most abundant DNA sequence in the deep sequencing data was taken as the immunodominant clone. CDR3 amino acid sequences were checked for sharing across subjects and were also compared against the VDJdb database and published repertoires. TCRdb trimmed public reads at Q25 via fastp, called clones via MiXCR and kept in-frame beta chains. Rows are unified per CDR3 protein, each entry keeping the most common DNA and genes. These V and J calls rely on TCRdb rather than the paper's analysis. Counted in this sample were some 190,000 distinct CDR3 sequences; around 45% of them appeared once. The ten largest clones add up to around 2.9% of the sample.

This clonotype was seen ten or more times. This clone's antigen is unknown. No much larger clone is present one base from it, and per-base qualities are unavailable. TCR repertoires of sorted CD4+ and CD8+ blood T cells from severe aplastic anemia patients and healthy subjects were deep-sequenced in the study. Ficoll-Paque density gradient centrifugation was used to isolate peripheral blood mononuclear cells. CD4+ and CD8+ T cells were sorted by FACS or magnetic beads before DNA extraction. Study-wide findings and limitations: CD8+ Simpson's diversity did not differ significantly between patients and healthy controls (P=0.060). About 30 CD8+ CDR3 sequences were found in both patients and controls but appeared to be highly expressed in patients and within the immunodominant clones of the patients.

The material sequenced was sorted CD4+, CD8+, or CD8+CD57+ T cells (not recorded which) from PBMCs. The sequence was obtained from a human donor in good health.

Here is the DNA: TGTGCCAGCAGTTTATTCCGGGGCGAGGGGACAGATACGCAGTATTTT. It encodes CASSLFRGEGTDTQYF. The chain is assembled from TRBV12-3 or TRBV12-4 and TRBJ2-3; the D element could tentatively be TRBD1 or TRBD2, as 5 bases agree for each. The cysteine opens and the phenylalanine closes a CDR3 of 16 amino acids. Just the 48-base CDR3 DNA is kept, in frame starting at base 1. V sheds 2 bases and J sheds 3 bases, leaving 15 bases between their ends.